This T cell receptor (beta chain) was sequenced in a study of T-cell reconstitution after alpha-beta-depleted transplantation in children. This clonotype was seen repeatedly, ten times or more. The length of the CDR3 is 13 residues. The germline V and J ends were trimmed by 5 bases and 8 bases, with 15 bases remaining between them. Germline V gene data show CDR1 as SEHNR and CDR2 as FQNEAQ (reference sequence). It was with unique molecular identifiers that the TCRbeta library was prepared. TCRdb independently ran MiXCR on the PCR reads; one entry per CDR3 protein. The table includes about 110,000 distinct CDR3 sequences, around a tenth detected once.

This TCR derives from a human donor who donated a stem cell graft to a child with acute lymphoblastic leukemia. The V call is TRBV7-9, the J call TRBJ1-2; D might be TRBD1 (6 bases). Sequences were derived from PBMCs from the stem cell graft donor, sampled from the stem cell graft. CDR3 DNA: TGTGCCAGCAGCCGCCAGGGGACGAAGGGCTACACCTTC. As protein: CASSRQGTKGYTF.